The 6 T cell receptor beta chains reported below all come from one sample, sequenced in a study of cytomegalovirus exposure and HLA in healthy donors. 60 Vbeta and 13 Jbeta primers were used in PCR. Some clones are missing from TCRdb's copy, which holds only in-frame ones; the method was immunoSEQ multiplex PCR. The data contain some 190,000 clones, around 76% of them seen just once; the ten biggest clones take up about 2.5%. Specimen: PBMCs. All receptors derive from a woman aged 25 to 39 in good health and CMV-seropositive.

This clone was counted only a few times. This chain links TRBV9 with TRBJ2-5; 7 bases fit TRBD1. Germline assignment: CDR1 SGDLS and CDR2 YYNGEE. The junction had 3 bases not matched to a gene; V was cut back by 4 bases and J by 3 bases. CDR3 length: 13 residues. DNA of the CDR3: TGTGCCAGCAGCTCGGGACAGAAAGAGACCCAGTACTTC. Translating it yields CASSSGQKETQYF.

The chain combines TRBV4-2 with TRBJ2-2; D is perhaps TRBD2 (6 bases). The CDR3 totals 17 residues. V was trimmed by 0 bases and J by 2 bases, leaving 13 bases between them. Germline assignment: CDR1 LGHNA and CDR2 YNFKEQ. The CDR3 bases are TGTGCCAGCAGCCAAGAGGTTGCCGGGAGAAACACCGGGGAGCTGTTTTTT. It encodes CASSQEVAGRNTGELFF.

The chain recombines TRBV25-1 with TRBJ1-5, with 8 nucleotides matching TRBD1. Germline CDR1 is MGHDK and CDR2 is SYGVNS. The CDR3 runs 14 residues. Germline trimming cut 3 bases from V and 7 bases from J; bases unmatched to any gene: 5. The CDR3 DNA reads as TGTGCCAGCAGTGAGACAGGGGTGCGGCAGCCCCAGCATTTT. It encodes CASSETGVRQPQHF.

The V gene is TRBV6-5, the J gene TRBJ2-7; TRBD1 agrees at 10 bases. The germline gives CDR1 MNHEY, CDR2 SVGAGI. J was trimmed by 4 bases and V by 5 bases; bases with no gene match: 5. This CDR3 region has 14 residues. This CDR3 reads CASSHGGQGYEQYF. CDR3 DNA: TGTGCCAGCAGTCACGGGGGACAGGGGTACGAGCAGTACTTC.

This clone was seen a single time. This chain connects TRBV5-6 to TRBJ2-3, with 10 bases matching TRBD2. Germline CDR1 reads SGHDT; CDR2 reads YYEEEE. Trimming took 4 bases from V and 2 from J; bases not matched to a gene: 13. The length of the CDR3 is 18 residues. The chain's CDR3 is CASSLGLVAGGYTDTQYF. DNA for the CDR3: TGTGCCAGCAGCCTCGGGCTGGTAGCGGGGGGCTACACAGATACGCAGTATTTT.

The genes are TRBV10-3 and TRBJ2-5, with TRBD1 identical over 9 bases. Matching the DNA end better, TRBJ2-7 makes the J call doubtful. The CDR3 contains 15 residues. Germline V gives CDR1 ENHRY, CDR2 SYGVKD. The DNA of the CDR3 is TGTGCCATCAGTGAGTCGACAGGGGGCTCCTACGAGCAGTACTTC. This sequence encodes CAISESTGGSYEQYF.